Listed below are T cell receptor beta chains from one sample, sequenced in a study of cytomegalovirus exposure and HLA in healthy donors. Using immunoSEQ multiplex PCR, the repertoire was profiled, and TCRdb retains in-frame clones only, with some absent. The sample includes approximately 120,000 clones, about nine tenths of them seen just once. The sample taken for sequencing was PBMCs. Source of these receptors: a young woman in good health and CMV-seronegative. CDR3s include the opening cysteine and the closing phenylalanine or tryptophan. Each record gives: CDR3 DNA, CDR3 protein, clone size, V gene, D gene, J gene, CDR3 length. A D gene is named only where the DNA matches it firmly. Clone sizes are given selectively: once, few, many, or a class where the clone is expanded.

CDR3nt: TGCGCCAGCAGCCAAGATTTCGGCCGCGGGGGGTGGACCCAGTACTTC
CDR3aa: CASSQDFGRGGWTQYF
abundance: -
v_gene: TRBV4-3
d_gene: TRBD2
j_gene: TRBJ2-5
len: 16

CDR3nt: TGCAGCGTTGCTGCATCGGTCACCGGGGAGCTGTTTTTT
CDR3aa: CSVAASVTGELFF
abundance: -
v_gene: TRBV29-1
d_gene: -
j_gene: TRBJ2-2
len: 13

CDR3nt: TGTGCAAGCAGCCTCGACAGTAACACTGAAGCTTTCTTT
CDR3aa: CASSLDSNTEAFF
abundance: once
v_gene: TRBV27
d_gene: -
j_gene: TRBJ1-1
len: 13

CDR3nt: TGTGCCAGCAGTGCCCCTGGGGCTAGTTATGAGCAGTTCTTC
CDR3aa: CASSAPGASYEQFF
abundance: -
v_gene: TRBV2
d_gene: -
j_gene: TRBJ2-1
len: 14

CDR3nt: TGTGCCAGCAGTTTAGGTAGGAACACTGAAGCTTTCTTT
CDR3aa: CASSLGRNTEAFF
abundance: -
v_gene: TRBV27
d_gene: -
j_gene: TRBJ1-1
len: 13

CDR3nt: TGTGCCGGACCGGGGGGCGAAAGCTCCTACGAGCAGTACTTC
CDR3aa: CAGPGGESSYEQYF
abundance: -
v_gene: TRBV7-9
d_gene: -
j_gene: TRBJ2-7
len: 14

CDR3nt: TGTGCCAGCGGGCACGAGCAGTACTTC
CDR3aa: CASGHEQYF
abundance: -
v_gene: TRBV2
d_gene: -
j_gene: TRBJ2-7
len: 9

CDR3nt: TGTGCCAGCATTATCCGAGAGTGGAGGGGGCCCCACAATGAGCAGTTCTTC
CDR3aa: CASIIREWRGPHNEQFF
abundance: -
v_gene: TRBV2
d_gene: -
j_gene: TRBJ2-1
len: 17

CDR3nt: TGTGCCAGCAGGACCCCCTCCGCGGGAGCTTTCTTT
CDR3aa: CASRTPSAGAFF
abundance: -
v_gene: TRBV11-1
d_gene: -
j_gene: TRBJ1-1
len: 12

CDR3nt: TGTGCCAGCAGTCGGACTTTGGTAAATTCACCCCTCCACTTT
CDR3aa: CASSRTLVNSPLHF
abundance: -
v_gene: TRBV6-6
d_gene: -
j_gene: TRBJ1-6
len: 14

CDR3nt: TGTGCCAGTATGGAGGGATCCTATAGCAATCAGCCCCAGCATTTT
CDR3aa: CASMEGSYSNQPQHF
abundance: -
v_gene: TRBV19
d_gene: -
j_gene: TRBJ1-5
len: 15

CDR3nt: TGTGCCAGCAGTTCCTCAGGGTTTTCGGCTAATGAAAAACTGTTTTTT
CDR3aa: CASSSSGFSANEKLFF
abundance: -
v_gene: TRBV28
d_gene: -
j_gene: TRBJ1-4
len: 16

CDR3nt: TGTGCCAGCAGACAGGGAGGGGAGACCCAGTACTTC
CDR3aa: CASRQGGETQYF
abundance: -
v_gene: TRBV2
d_gene: -
j_gene: TRBJ2-5
len: 12

CDR3nt: TGTGCCAGCAGTCCGGACAGCCATCAGCCCCAGCATTTT
CDR3aa: CASSPDSHQPQHF
abundance: few
v_gene: TRBV28
d_gene: -
j_gene: TRBJ1-5
len: 13

CDR3nt: TGTGCCAGCAGTTCCTTGCAGGATCAGCCCCAGCATTTT
CDR3aa: CASSSLQDQPQHF
abundance: -
v_gene: TRBV2
d_gene: -
j_gene: TRBJ1-5
len: 13

CDR3nt: TGTGCCAGCCTGGGACAGGGGCAAGAGACCCAGTACTTC
CDR3aa: CASLGQGQETQYF
abundance: -
v_gene: TRBV6-5
d_gene: TRBD1
j_gene: TRBJ2-5
len: 13

CDR3nt: TGCGCCAGCAGCTTGGGGCAGGGGGCGGGAGGCTACACCTTC
CDR3aa: CASSLGQGAGGYTF
abundance: -
v_gene: TRBV5-1
d_gene: TRBD1
j_gene: TRBJ1-2
len: 14

CDR3nt: TGTGCCAGCAGCCATTACTACGACAATGAGCAGTTCTTC
CDR3aa: CASSHYYDNEQFF
abundance: few
v_gene: TRBV7-9
d_gene: -
j_gene: TRBJ2-1
len: 13

CDR3nt: TGCGCCAGCAGCCAAGAGGACAGGGGGCCGGGTGAAAAACTGTTTTTT
CDR3aa: CASSQEDRGPGEKLFF
abundance: -
v_gene: TRBV4-3
d_gene: TRBD1
j_gene: TRBJ1-4
len: 16

CDR3nt: TGTGCCGTAAAAGGGAGTACAAATGAGCAGTTCTTC
CDR3aa: CAVKGSTNEQFF
abundance: -
v_gene: TRBV11-2
d_gene: -
j_gene: TRBJ2-1
len: 12

CDR3nt: TGTGCCAGCAGCCCCGGGGGTAGCGGGGGTTCAGCAGATACGCAGTATTTT
CDR3aa: CASSPGGSGGSADTQYF
abundance: -
v_gene: TRBV7-6
d_gene: TRBD2
j_gene: TRBJ2-3
len: 17

CDR3nt: TGTGCCTGCCGGGACTTCTACGAGCAGTACTTC
CDR3aa: CACRDFYEQYF
abundance: once
v_gene: TRBV30
d_gene: -
j_gene: TRBJ2-7
len: 11

CDR3nt: TGTGCCAGCAGCCTGGTAGCGGGGGGGCCGAATGAGCAGTTCTTC
CDR3aa: CASSLVAGGPNEQFF
abundance: -
v_gene: TRBV27
d_gene: TRBD2
j_gene: TRBJ2-1
len: 15

CDR3nt: TGTGCCACCAGCAGGACAGGTCTTGGTTACGAGCAGTACTTC
CDR3aa: CATSRTGLGYEQYF
abundance: -
v_gene: TRBV15
d_gene: -
j_gene: TRBJ2-7
len: 14

CDR3nt: TGTGCCAGCAGCCAAAACTTAGCGGGGGGGAACTACGAGCAGTACTTC
CDR3aa: CASSQNLAGGNYEQYF
abundance: -
v_gene: TRBV4-2
d_gene: TRBD2
j_gene: TRBJ2-7
len: 16

CDR3nt: TGTGCCAGCAGCCCGGGACAGGGAGCCGGAAATGAAAAACTGTTTTTT
CDR3aa: CASSPGQGAGNEKLFF
abundance: -
v_gene: TRBV7-9
d_gene: TRBD1
j_gene: TRBJ1-4
len: 16

CDR3nt: TGCGCCAGCAAGCCCGGCGGGACAGGGGATGAAAAACTGTTTTTT
CDR3aa: CASKPGGTGDEKLFF
abundance: -
v_gene: TRBV5-1
d_gene: TRBD1
j_gene: TRBJ1-4
len: 15

CDR3nt: TGTGCCAGCAGTTTCGTGGGAGGGACTAGCCGGCAGACCCAGTACTTC
CDR3aa: CASSFVGGTSRQTQYF
abundance: -
v_gene: TRBV28
d_gene: TRBD2
j_gene: TRBJ2-5
len: 16

CDR3nt: TGTGCCAGCAGCTCTCCGGGACAGGGGGTCCTTGGCTACACCTTC
CDR3aa: CASSSPGQGVLGYTF
abundance: -
v_gene: TRBV7-6
d_gene: TRBD1
j_gene: TRBJ1-2
len: 15

CDR3nt: TGCGCCAGCACTGAAACCGGGACTATCGAAGAGACCCAGTACTTC
CDR3aa: CASTETGTIEETQYF
abundance: few
v_gene: TRBV5-1
d_gene: TRBD2
j_gene: TRBJ2-5
len: 15

CDR3nt: TGTGCCAGCAGCGTAATGGGACTAGCGGGAGGGTATCGCACAGATACGCAGTATTTT
CDR3aa: CASSVMGLAGGYRTDTQYF
abundance: -
v_gene: TRBV9
d_gene: TRBD2
j_gene: TRBJ2-3
len: 19

CDR3nt: TGCGCCAGCAGCCAAGAAACTAGCGGGACCTACAATGAGCAGTTCTTC
CDR3aa: CASSQETSGTYNEQFF
abundance: -
v_gene: TRBV4-3
d_gene: TRBD2
j_gene: TRBJ2-1
len: 16

CDR3nt: TGTGCCAGCAGCCTCGCCCTGCTTCGGTTGACCCAGTACTTC
CDR3aa: CASSLALLRLTQYF
abundance: -
v_gene: TRBV28
d_gene: -
j_gene: TRBJ2-5
len: 14

CDR3nt: TGTGCCAGCAGTTTATCCCCATGGGAGCTGGCGGCTTTCTTT
CDR3aa: CASSLSPWELAAFF
abundance: -
v_gene: TRBV27
d_gene: -
j_gene: TRBJ1-1
len: 14

CDR3nt: TGTGCCAGTAGGACGTGGCTAGCGGGAGCCTATGAGCAGTTCTTC
CDR3aa: CASRTWLAGAYEQFF
abundance: -
v_gene: TRBV19
d_gene: TRBD2
j_gene: TRBJ2-1
len: 15

CDR3nt: TGTGCCAGCAGCCGAGCGGGGGGCTACACCTTC
CDR3aa: CASSRAGGYTF
abundance: -
v_gene: TRBV4-2
d_gene: -
j_gene: TRBJ1-2
len: 11

CDR3nt: TGTGCCAGCAGCTTAGTAGGGAGAGGCGGGGAGCTGTTTTTT
CDR3aa: CASSLVGRGGELFF
abundance: -
v_gene: TRBV7-2
d_gene: -
j_gene: TRBJ2-2
len: 14

CDR3nt: TGCGCCAGCAGAGCCACCGGGACAGGGAAGAATGAGCAGTTCTTC
CDR3aa: CASRATGTGKNEQFF
abundance: -
v_gene: TRBV5-1
d_gene: TRBD1
j_gene: TRBJ2-1
len: 15

CDR3nt: TGTGCCAGCTCACCACTCGGGACAGATAATGAAAAACTGTTTTTT
CDR3aa: CASSPLGTDNEKLFF
abundance: -
v_gene: TRBV18
d_gene: TRBD1
j_gene: TRBJ1-4
len: 15

CDR3nt: TGTGCCAGCAGCCCGGACCAGGGGGCGAAGGTCGACGAGCAGTACTTC
CDR3aa: CASSPDQGAKVDEQYF
abundance: few
v_gene: TRBV28
d_gene: TRBD1
j_gene: TRBJ2-7
len: 16

CDR3nt: TGTGCCAGCAGCGTAGTTTATGGCGGCCCGACGCCTCGCTCCTACGAGCAGTACTTC
CDR3aa: CASSVVYGGPTPRSYEQYF
abundance: -
v_gene: TRBV9
d_gene: -
j_gene: TRBJ2-7
len: 19

CDR3nt: TGTGCCAGCAGTGCCGGTGAGCAGTTCTTC
CDR3aa: CASSAGEQFF
abundance: -
v_gene: TRBV6-1
d_gene: -
j_gene: TRBJ2-1
len: 10

CDR3nt: TGTGCCAGCAGCTTGGCCGGGAGATATCAGTACTTC
CDR3aa: CASSLAGRYQYF
abundance: -
v_gene: TRBV5-4
d_gene: -
j_gene: TRBJ2-4
len: 12

CDR3nt: TGTGCCAGCAGTTACTCTCGACAGGGAATGGAAGAGACCCAGTACTTC
CDR3aa: CASSYSRQGMEETQYF
abundance: -
v_gene: TRBV6-6
d_gene: TRBD1
j_gene: TRBJ2-5
len: 16

CDR3nt: TGTGCCAGCAGAGGGGGAGCCTACGAGCAGTACTTC
CDR3aa: CASRGGAYEQYF
abundance: -
v_gene: TRBV6-5
d_gene: -
j_gene: TRBJ2-7
len: 12